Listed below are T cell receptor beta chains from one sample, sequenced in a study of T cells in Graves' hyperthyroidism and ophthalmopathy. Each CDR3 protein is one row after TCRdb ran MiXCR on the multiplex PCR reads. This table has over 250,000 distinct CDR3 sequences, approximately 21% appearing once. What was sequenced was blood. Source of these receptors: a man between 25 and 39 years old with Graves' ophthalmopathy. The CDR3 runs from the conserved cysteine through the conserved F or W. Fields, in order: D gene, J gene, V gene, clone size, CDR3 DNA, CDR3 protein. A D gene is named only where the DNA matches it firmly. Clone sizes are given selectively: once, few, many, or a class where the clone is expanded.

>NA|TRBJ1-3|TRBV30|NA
TGTGCCTGGAGTGTATGGACCCCAAAGAGAATTGGAAACACCATATATTTT
CAWSVWTPKRIGNTIYF
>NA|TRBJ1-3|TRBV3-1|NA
TGTGCCAGCAGCCAAGGTGGACCAGGGGACACCATATATTTT
CASSQGGPGDTIYF
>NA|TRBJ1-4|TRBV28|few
TGTGCCAGCAGTTTGGTCCAGGGTGAAAAACTGTTTTTT
CASSLVQGEKLFF
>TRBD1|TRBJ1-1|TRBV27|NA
TGTGCCAGCAGTTCCTTACCCATGACAGGGAAGATGAACACTGAAGCTTTCTTT
CASSSLPMTGKMNTEAFF
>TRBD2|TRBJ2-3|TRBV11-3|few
TGTGCCAGCAGCTCCTTAGCGGGAGGGCCCACAGATACGCAGTATTTT
CASSSLAGGPTDTQYF
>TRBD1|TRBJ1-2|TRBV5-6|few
TGTGCCAGCAGCTTGGGGGGGACAGGGGAAGACTATGGCTACACCTTC
CASSLGGTGEDYGYTF
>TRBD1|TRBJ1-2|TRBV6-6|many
TGTGCCAGCAGTTACGGTCAGGGGGCTAACTATGGCTACACCTTC
CASSYGQGANYGYTF
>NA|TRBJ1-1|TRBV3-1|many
TGTGCCAGCAGCCAAGGGCAGGGAAGGGGAACGGCTTTCTTT
CASSQGQGRGTAFF
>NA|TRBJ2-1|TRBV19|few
TGTGCCAGTAGTCTCGAGGGCTCCTACAATGAGCAGTTCTTC
CASSLEGSYNEQFF
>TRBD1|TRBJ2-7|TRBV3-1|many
TGTGCCAGCAGCCGCACCTCCGGGACAGGCTCCTACGAGCAGTACTTC
CASSRTSGTGSYEQYF
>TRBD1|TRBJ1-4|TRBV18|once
TGTGCCAGCTCACTTATTCGGCACCAGGGGGTGACTAATGAAAAACTGTTTTTT
CASSLIRHQGVTNEKLFF
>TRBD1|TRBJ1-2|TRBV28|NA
TGTGCCAGCAGTAACTCCGGGACAGGGGGTGCTGGCTACACCTTC
CASSNSGTGGAGYTF
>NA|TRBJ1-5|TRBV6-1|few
TGTGCCAGCAGTGAACGGGGGTATAGCAATCAGCCCCAGCATTTT
CASSERGYSNQPQHF
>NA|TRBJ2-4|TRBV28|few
TGTGCCAGCAATAGGGGACGCCTGGCCAAAAACATTCAGTACTTC
CASNRGRLAKNIQYF
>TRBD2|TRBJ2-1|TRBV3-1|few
TGTGCCAGCAGCCGCTTGACTAGCGGGAGGGCCAATGAGCAGTTCTTC
CASSRLTSGRANEQFF
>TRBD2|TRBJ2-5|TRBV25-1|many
TGTGCCAGCAGTATAACCAGCGGGAGTTTGGAAGGGGAGACCCAGTACTTC
CASSITSGSLEGETQYF
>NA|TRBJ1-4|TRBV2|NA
TGTGCCAGCAGTGGGGGTAGAGTCGGAAAACTGTTTTTT
CASSGGRVGKLFF
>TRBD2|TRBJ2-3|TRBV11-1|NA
TGTGCCAGCAGCTTCGGGACTACGACATCGGATACGCAGTATTTT
CASSFGTTTSDTQYF
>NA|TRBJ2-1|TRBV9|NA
TGTGCCAGCAGCGTAGGAGTTGAGCAGTTCTTC
CASSVGVEQFF
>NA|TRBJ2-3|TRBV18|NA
TGTGCCAGCTCACCGACCCCTACGGGTACGCAGTATTTT
CASSPTPTGTQYF
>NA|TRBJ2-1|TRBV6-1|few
TGTGCCAGCAGTCCCACAGGGGGGGTTGTCTATGAGCAGTTCTTC
CASSPTGGVVYEQFF
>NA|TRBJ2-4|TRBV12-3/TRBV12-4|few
TGTGCCAGCACGGCAGGGTCCAAAAACATTCAGTACTTC
CASTAGSKNIQYF
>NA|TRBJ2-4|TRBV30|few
TGTGCCTGGAGTGTTAGCGTGGTCAAAAACATTCAGTACTTC
CAWSVSVVKNIQYF
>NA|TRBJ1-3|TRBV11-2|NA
TGTGCCAGCAGACGACGGGACTCTGGAGACACCATATATTTT
CASRRRDSGDTIYF
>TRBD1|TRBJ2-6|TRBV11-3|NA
TGTGCCAGCAGCCAGACTACAGGGGCCGGGGCCAACGTCCTGACTTTC
CASSQTTGAGANVLTF
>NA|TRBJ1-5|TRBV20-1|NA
TGCAGTGCTAGTACTACTACAGGGTACAGCAATCAGCCCCAGCATTTT
CSASTTTGYSNQPQHF
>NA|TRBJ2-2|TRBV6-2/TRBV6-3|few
TGTGCCAGCAGTTACTCGGCCTTAAACACCGGGGAGCTGTTTTTT
CASSYSALNTGELFF
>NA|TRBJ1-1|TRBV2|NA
TGTGCCAGCAGGGGCAGTCACACTGAAGCTTTCTTT
CASRGSHTEAFF
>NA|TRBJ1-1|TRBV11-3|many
TGTGCCAGCAGCCCAGTGGGTCAAAGGAACACTGAAGCTTTCTTT
CASSPVGQRNTEAFF
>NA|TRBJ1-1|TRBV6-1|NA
TGTGCCAGCGGCGGTCAGACTGAAGCTTTCTTT
CASGGQTEAFF
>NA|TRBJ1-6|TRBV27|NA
TGTGCCAGCAGTTTAGAGTGGACAAGACCCCTCCACTTT
CASSLEWTRPLHF
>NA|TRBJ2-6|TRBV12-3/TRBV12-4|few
TGTGCCAGCAACTGGGGGTTTGGGAGCTCTGGGGCCAACGTCCTGACTTTC
CASNWGFGSSGANVLTF
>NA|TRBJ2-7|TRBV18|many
TGTGCCAGCTCACCTGGACAGCCTCCCGCCTACGAGCAGTACTTC
CASSPGQPPAYEQYF
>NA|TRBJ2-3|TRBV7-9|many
TGTGCCAGCAGCTTAGAAGCAGCGGCAGATACGCAGTATTTT
CASSLEAAADTQYF
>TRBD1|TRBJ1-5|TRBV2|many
TGTGCCAGCAGGCGGGACAGTAATCAGCCCCAGCATTTT
CASRRDSNQPQHF
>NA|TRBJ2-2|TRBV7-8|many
TGTGCCAGCAGCTTAGGACAGGTGAACACCGGGGAGCTGTTTTTT
CASSLGQVNTGELFF
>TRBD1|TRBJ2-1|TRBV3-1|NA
TGTGCCAGCAGCCAAGTACAGGGGGTCTACAATGAGCAGTTCTTC
CASSQVQGVYNEQFF
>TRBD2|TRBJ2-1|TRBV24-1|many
TGTGCCACCAGTGAGGAGACTAGCGGGGCGTACAATGAGCAGTTCTTC
CATSEETSGAYNEQFF
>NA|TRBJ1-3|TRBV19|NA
TGTGCCAGTAGTATAGCGACAGGAGATGGAAACACCATATATTTT
CASSIATGDGNTIYF
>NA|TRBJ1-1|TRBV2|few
TGTGCCAGCAGTCTAAGGGTCGACACTGAAGCTTTCTTT
CASSLRVDTEAFF
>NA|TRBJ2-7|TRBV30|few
TGTGCCTTCTCCGGGACCGCGCTAGGGAGTTACGAGCAGTACTTC
CAFSGTALGSYEQYF
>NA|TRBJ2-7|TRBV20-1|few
TGCAGTGCTAAGAGAAACTACGAGCAGTACTTC
CSAKRNYEQYF
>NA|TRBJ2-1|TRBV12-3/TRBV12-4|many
TGTGCCAGCAGTTTTCGGGGGCTTAATGAGCAGTTCTTC
CASSFRGLNEQFF
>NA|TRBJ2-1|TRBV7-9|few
TGTGCCAGCAGCCCGGGTAGCGGAGACTCCTACAATGAGCAGTTCTTC
CASSPGSGDSYNEQFF
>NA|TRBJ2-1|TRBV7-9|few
TGTGCCAGCAGCAGAAGCTCAACTAGTGTCTCTCACAATGAGCAGTTCTTC
CASSRSSTSVSHNEQFF
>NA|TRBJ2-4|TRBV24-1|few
TGTGCCACCAGCCCCGGACGACAGCCCATGGACATTCAGTACTTC
CATSPGRQPMDIQYF
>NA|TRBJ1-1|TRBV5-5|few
TGTGCCAGCAACCCGAGGGGCGGGGTCGAAGCTTTCTTT
CASNPRGGVEAFF
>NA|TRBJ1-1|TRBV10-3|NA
TGTGCCATCGGGGGAGGAGGGGAAGCTTTCTTT
CAIGGGGEAFF
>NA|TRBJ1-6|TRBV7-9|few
TGTGCCAGCAGCCCAGGAGCAGTCCCCAATTCACCCCTCCACTTT
CASSPGAVPNSPLHF
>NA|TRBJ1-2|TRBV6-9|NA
TGTGCCAGCGGCACACAGGATAACTATGGCTACACCTTC
CASGTQDNYGYTF
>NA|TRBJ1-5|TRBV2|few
TGTGCCAGTGGACAGCTCAATCAGCCCCAGCATTTT
CASGQLNQPQHF